This T cell receptor (beta chain) emerged from a study of OX40 agonist ivuxolimab in advanced cancers. Study in general: Ivuxolimab is an agonistic anti-OX40 (CD134) antibody, and patients were treated with it.

Measured with immunoSEQ multiplex PCR; TCRdb has only the in-frame clones, and not every one. The table shows tens of thousands of clones, with approximately 81% occurring only once. This clone was picked up a small number of times. Its target is not known. Findings and limits, study-wide: Partly responding patients at 0.1-3.0 mg/kg showed some of the smallest clonal expansion.

Per the germline V gene, CDR1 is SGHRS and CDR2 is YFSETQ. The CDR3 consists of 14 residues. Trimming pared 4 bases from V and 7 bases from J, leaving 14 bases between. This material consisted of CD4+ or CD8+ T cells sorted from blood, taken in a trial of the OX40 agonist ivuxolimab. This chain links TRBV5-1 with TRBJ2-2; no reliable D call. This receptor was taken from an adult with an advanced solid tumor such as melanoma, head and neck, liver or kidney cancer. The CDR3 nucleotides are TGCGCCAGCAGCCCAGCTAGTCGTGGCGGGGAGCTGTTTTTT. Residues: CASSPASRGGELFF.